The 25 T cell receptor beta chains below all came from one sample that was sequenced in a study of shared clonotypes between healthy human individuals. The method was immunoSEQ multiplex PCR; TCRdb's version includes in-frame clones alone and lacks a portion of them. Among over 400,000 clones, 90% to 96% were seen once, and the ten largest hold about 0.059%. Material for sequencing was naive CD4+ T cells sorted from blood. As for subset: CD45RA+ positively selected. These receptors were obtained from a woman aged 30 to 39 in good health.

The chain carries TRBV7-9 and TRBJ1-1, with D uncertain. CDR3 size: 14 residues. Trimming stripped 5 bases from V and 10 bases from J, with 20 bases between. Germline values: CDR1 SEHNR, CDR2 FQNEAQ (reference sequence). CDR3 coding DNA: TGTGCCAGCAGCCCGGGCCGAACGGGTCCCCTAGCTTTCTTT. This translates into CASSPGRTGPLAFF.

The chain recombines TRBV28 with TRBJ2-1; D is ambiguous. Deletions cut 3 bases from V and 4 bases from J, with 16 bases between. Germline-derived CDR1 and CDR2 are MDHEN and SYDVKM. This CDR3 is built from 16 residues. The CDR3 DNA sequence: TGTGCCAGCAGTTTGTGGAAAAGCGACCCGTACAATGAGCAGTTCTTC. It encodes CASSLWKSDPYNEQFF.

V and J are TRBV28 and TRBJ2-3, with 9 positions matching TRBD2. This CDR3 is built from 15 residues. Germline loops: CDR1 MDHEN, CDR2 SYDVKM. The V gene end was trimmed by 2 bases and the J gene end by 4 bases; junction bases not matched to a gene: 4. The CDR3 sequence is CASSLTAGGPDTQYF. DNA of the CDR3: TGTGCCAGCAGTTTAACGGCGGGAGGGCCAGATACGCAGTATTTT.

The J gene is TRBJ2-1, the V gene TRBV5-6; the D is unclear. V dropped 3 bases and J dropped 4 bases, with 11 bases sitting between them. The CDR3 extends over 14 amino acids. The germline V gene has CDR1 SGHDT and CDR2 YYEEEE. Written as DNA, the CDR3 is TGTGCCAGCAGCTCAAGGAGCGTATACAATGAGCAGTTCTTC. The encoded protein is CASSSRSVYNEQFF. Complete variable domain (other parts from reference TRBV5-6 and TRBJ2-1): DAGVTQSPTHLIKTRGQQVTLRCSPKSGHDTVSWYQQALGQGPQFIFQYYEEEERQRGNFPDRFSGHQFPNYSSELNVNALLLGDSALYLCASSSRSVYNEQFFGPGTRLTVL.

The chain employs TRBV7-3 and TRBJ2-5, with 16 bases aligning to TRBD2. From germline, CDR1 is SGHTA and CDR2 FQGTGA. The CDR3 contains 18 residues. V lost 4 bases and J lost 3; bases outside the gene matches: 8. The CDR3 loop reads CASSSGTSGRAREETQYF. The CDR3 DNA reads as TGTGCCAGCAGCTCTGGGACTAGCGGGAGGGCCAGGGAAGAGACCCAGTACTTC.

The chain has TRBV6-6 and TRBJ1-2; 11 nucleotides line up with TRBD1. J lost 8 bases, V lost 2 bases, and 4 bases had no gene match. Germline V gene lookup returns CDR1 MNHNY and CDR2 SVGAGI (reference sequence). The CDR3 spans 14 residues. CDR3 protein: CASSYEGQGVGYTF. CDR3 in DNA: TGTGCCAGCAGTTACGAGGGACAGGGGGTAGGCTACACCTTC.

V and J are TRBV25-1 and TRBJ2-6; the D is unclear. The germline CDR1 and CDR2 sequences are MGHDK and SYGVNS. The CDR3 spans 16 residues. V was shortened by 4 bases and J by 0 bases, with 10 bases between the two germline ends. CDR3 sequence: CASSAPRSSGANVLTF. In DNA, the CDR3 is TGTGCCAGCAGTGCCCCCCGGAGCTCTGGGGCCAACGTCCTGACTTTC. Looking up the rest from reference TRBV25-1 and TRBJ2-6 gives the full variable domain: EADIYQTPRYLVIGTGKKITLECSQTMGHDKMYWYQQDPGMELHLIHYSYGVNSTEKGDLSSESTVSRIRTEHFPLTLESARPSHTSQYLCASSAPRSSGANVLTFGAGSRLTVL.

A single count supports this clone. The V call is TRBV28, the J call TRBJ2-3; weak D call: TRBD1 (6 bases). The CDR3 totals 14 residues. V lost 6 bases, J lost 2 bases, and 12 bases lay in between. Germline V gene data show CDR1 as MDHEN and CDR2 as SYDVKM. CDR3 bases: TGTGCCAGCAGGTTAGGACAGTACACAGATACGCAGTATTTT. It is translated as CASRLGQYTDTQYF.

The chain joins TRBV5-1 to TRBJ2-7; D is perhaps TRBD2 (6 bases). The CDR3 totals 15 residues. V dropped 4 bases and J dropped 4 bases, with 18 bases sitting between them. Germline CDR1 SGHRS, CDR2 YFSETQ. The CDR3 here is CASSPGGTGDYEQYF. The CDR3 nucleotides are TGCGCCAGCAGCCCCGGGGGTACAGGAGATTACGAGCAGTACTTC.

The chain is built from TRBV5-1 and TRBJ2-2, with D unresolved. The CDR3 has 13 amino acids. The V and J ends lost 3 bases and 6 bases respectively, with 9 bases between them. Germline V lookup: CDR1 SGHRS, CDR2 YFSETQ. This CDR3 is CASSYPRAGELFF. In DNA, the CDR3 is TGCGCCAGCAGCTACCCCCGGGCCGGGGAGCTGTTTTTT.

This clone was observed once. The V and J genes are TRBV6-5 and TRBJ1-4; D gene uncertain. CDR1 and CDR2 (germline): MNHEY, SVGAGI. Trimming left V 5 bases short and J 6 bases short, with 10 bases between. The CDR3 contains 13 residues. CDR3 region: CASSTRTDEKLFF. As DNA, the CDR3 is TGTGCCAGCAGTACTCGGACGGATGAAAAACTGTTTTTT.

This chain links TRBV5-6 with TRBJ2-1; unclear D gene. Trimming pared 6 bases from V and 9 bases from J, leaving 19 bases between. The CDR3 spans 14 residues. The germline gives CDR1 SGHDT, CDR2 YYEEEE. The CDR3 loop is CASTHAPGPVEQFF. In DNA form, the CDR3 reads TGTGCCAGCACCCATGCGCCAGGCCCGGTTGAGCAGTTCTTC.

The chain is built from TRBV28 and TRBJ2-1; a possible D gene is TRBD2 (6 bases). Germline V lookup: CDR1 MDHEN, CDR2 SYDVKM. V was clipped by 10 bases and J by 4 bases, with 14 bases between them. The CDR3 extends over 13 amino acids. CDR3 nucleotides: TGTGCCACGGGACTCCCATATTACAATGAGCAGTTCTTC. It translates to CATGLPYYNEQFF.

The chain uses TRBV7-3 and TRBJ2-1; 10 nucleotides agree with TRBD2. Germline assignment: CDR1 SGHTA and CDR2 FQGTGA. The CDR3 consists of 16 residues. V dropped 0 bases and J dropped 8; count of bases not matched to a gene: 7. CDR3 amino acids: CASSLTGTLAGDEQFF. The CDR3, as DNA: TGTGCCAGCAGCTTAACCGGTACCCTAGCGGGGGATGAGCAGTTCTTC.

The chain has TRBV14 and TRBJ2-1, with 8 bases fitting TRBD2. The J segment lost 0 bases and the V segment lost 1 base, leaving 8 bases of the junction unmatched. CDR1 is SGHDN, CDR2 FVKESK, per germline. The length of the CDR3 is 18 residues. The CDR3, as DNA: TGTGCCAGCAGCCAAGTGGGGGAGCGGGGGAGCTCCTACAATGAGCAGTTCTTC. Translating gives CASSQVGERGSSYNEQFF.

This chain connects TRBV6-5 to TRBJ1-3; weak D call: TRBD1 (6 bases). This CDR3 has 13 amino acids. Between the trimmed V and J ends, which lost 10 bases and 4 bases, there was a span of 14 bases. Germline lookup yields CDR1 MNHEY and CDR2 SVGAGI. The CDR3 DNA reads as TGTGCCACCCGACAGGTTTCGGGAAACACCATATATTTT. Translated, it gives CATRQVSGNTIYF.

The V gene is TRBV6-5, the J gene TRBJ1-3, with 9 bases matching TRBD1. V lost 2 bases and J lost 4; bases outside the gene matches: 0. The CDR3 consists of 14 residues. Per germline, CDR1 MNHEY and CDR2 SVGAGI. In nucleotides, the CDR3 is TGTGCCAGCAGTTACGGACAGGGGGGAAACACCATATATTTT. Its translation is CASSYGQGGNTIYF.

The chain recombines TRBV28 with TRBJ1-4; 7 bases map to TRBD1. CDR3 length: 16 residues. Germline V gene sequence: CDR1 MDHEN, CDR2 SYDVKM. J gave up 0 bases and V 3 bases, and 4 bases lay outside the gene matches. The CDR3 loop is CASSLGTVATNEKLFF. The CDR3, as DNA: TGTGCCAGCAGTTTGGGGACAGTTGCAACTAATGAAAAACTGTTTTTT.

The chain couples TRBV6-5 to TRBJ2-7, with TRBD1 identical over 7 bases. The CDR3 sequence is 15 residues long. Trimming cost V 4 bases and J 6 bases; bases outside gene matches: 12. Germline V lookup: CDR1 MNHEY, CDR2 SVGAGI. DNA for the CDR3: TGTGCCAGCAGTTTCAGCACCGGGACAGTCTTCGAGCAGTACTTC. The encoded protein is CASSFSTGTVFEQYF.

A single count supports this clone. The chain uses TRBV11-2 and TRBJ2-2; D is perhaps TRBD1 (5 bases). CDR1 and CDR2 from the germline V gene are SGHAT and FQNNGV. Trimming pared 0 bases from V and 1 base from J, leaving 9 bases between. The CDR3 extends over 16 amino acids. In DNA form, the CDR3 reads TGTGCCAGCAGCTTAGATCCAGGGCGGAACACCGGGGAGCTGTTTTTT. It is translated as CASSLDPGRNTGELFF.

This chain joins TRBV19 and TRBJ1-5; D remains unclear. CDR3 length: 12 residues. Germline V gene lookup returns CDR1 LNHDA and CDR2 SQIVND (reference sequence). Trimming took off 6 bases at V and 3 bases at J, with 6 bases between the two ends. The CDR3 spells CASRGLNQPQHF. As DNA, the CDR3 is TGTGCCAGTAGGGGTCTCAATCAGCCCCAGCATTTT.

Only one count was recorded for this clone. This sequence joins TRBV9 and TRBJ2-7; 9 nucleotides match TRBD1. This CDR3 has 14 amino acids. V dropped 2 bases and J dropped 3; count of bases not matched to a gene: 3. Germline loops: CDR1 SGDLS, CDR2 YYNGEE. The CDR3 nucleotides read TGTGCCAGCAGCGTTGAGGACAGGGGCTACGAGCAGTACTTC. Amino acids: CASSVEDRGYEQYF.

V usage is TRBV15 and J usage is TRBJ2-5; 8 bases map to TRBD1. With 10 bases clipped from V and 5 bases from J, the junction kept 6 bases outside the gene matches. The germline CDR1 and CDR2 sequences are LNHNV and YYDKDF (reference sequence). The CDR3 is made up of 12 amino acids. CDR3 nucleotide sequence: TGTGCCATCAAGGACAGGGTGGAGACCCAGTACTTC. It translates to CAIKDRVETQYF.

As concerns this clone: The germline gene is not matched at one end of the junction; a read error may be the cause. The chain carries TRBV28 and TRBJ2-7; 10 bases agree with TRBD2. The CDR3 contains 13 residues. Germline V CDR1 and CDR2: MDHEN, SYDVKM. The CDR3 nucleotides are TGTGCCAGCAGCAAGGAAACTAGCGGGACGGAGCACTTC. Protein: CASSKETSGTEHF.

CDR3 protein: CASSHKDSQETQYF. CDR3 sequence (DNA): TGTGCCAGCAGCCATAAGGACAGCCAAGAGACCCAGTACTTC. The chain recombines TRBV5-4 with TRBJ2-5; possibly TRBD1 for D (6 bases). The CDR3 covers 14 residues. Germline V gene sequence: CDR1 SGHNT, CDR2 YYREEE (reference sequence). The V end lost 4 bases, the J end lost 1 base, and 11 bases lay between the germline ends. Filled out from reference TRBV5-4 and TRBJ2-5, the complete variable domain reads ETGVTQSPTHLIKTRGQQVTLRCSSQSGHNTVSWYQQALGQGPQFIFQYYREEENGRGNFPPRFSGLQFPNYSSELNVNALELDDSALYLCASSHKDSQETQYFGPGTRLLVL.